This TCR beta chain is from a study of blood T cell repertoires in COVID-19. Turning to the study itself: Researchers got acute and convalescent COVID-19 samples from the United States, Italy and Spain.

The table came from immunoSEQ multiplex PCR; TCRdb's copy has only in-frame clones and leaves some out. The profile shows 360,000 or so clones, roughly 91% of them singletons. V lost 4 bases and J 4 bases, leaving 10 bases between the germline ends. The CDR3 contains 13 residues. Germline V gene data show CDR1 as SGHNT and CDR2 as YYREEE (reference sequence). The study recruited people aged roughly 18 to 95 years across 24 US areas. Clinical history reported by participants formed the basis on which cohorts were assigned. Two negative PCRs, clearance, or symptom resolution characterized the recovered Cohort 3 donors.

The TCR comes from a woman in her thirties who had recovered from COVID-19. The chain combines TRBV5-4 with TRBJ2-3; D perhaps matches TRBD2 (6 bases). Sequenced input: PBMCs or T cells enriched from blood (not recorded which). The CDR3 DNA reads TGTGCCAGCAGCCGGGACTCCTCAGATACGCAGTATTTT. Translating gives CASSRDSSDTQYF.